This TCR beta chain derives from a study of memory CD4+ T cells and cytomegalovirus serostatus. The wider study: Donors were healthy Belgian adults, 10 or so CMV seropositive and approximately 23 seronegative.

General study findings and limits: CD4+ memory repertoires contained about 40% of the roughly 160 reported CMV TCRbeta sequences. The CMV-associated TCR signature appears largely within the CD4+ memory repertoire. Median bootstrapped AUC for CMV status was approximately 0.94 originally, less than 0.93 US-trained.

About this clone itself: The antigen is unknown.

The sort gate was single viable CD3+CD4+CD8-CD45RO+ cells for memory CD4+ T cells. This table comes from immunoSEQ multiplex PCR, and its TCRdb copy is limited to in-frame clones, with some not included. The sample carries tens of thousands of clones, 60% to 75% recorded once. V was clipped by 6 bases and J by 3 bases; unmatched bases: 16. CDR3 length: 17 amino acids. CDR1 LNHDA and CDR2 SQIVND come from the germline V gene (reference sequence). The chain joins TRBV19 to TRBJ1-2, with 7 bases matching TRBD1. Sequences were obtained from memory CD4+ T cells from blood. The clonotype originates from an adult in good health and CMV-seropositive. CDR3 in amino acids: CASRHTGQILWDYGYTF. The CDR3 DNA reads TGTGCCAGTAGACATACGGGACAGATCCTTTGGGACTATGGCTACACCTTC.